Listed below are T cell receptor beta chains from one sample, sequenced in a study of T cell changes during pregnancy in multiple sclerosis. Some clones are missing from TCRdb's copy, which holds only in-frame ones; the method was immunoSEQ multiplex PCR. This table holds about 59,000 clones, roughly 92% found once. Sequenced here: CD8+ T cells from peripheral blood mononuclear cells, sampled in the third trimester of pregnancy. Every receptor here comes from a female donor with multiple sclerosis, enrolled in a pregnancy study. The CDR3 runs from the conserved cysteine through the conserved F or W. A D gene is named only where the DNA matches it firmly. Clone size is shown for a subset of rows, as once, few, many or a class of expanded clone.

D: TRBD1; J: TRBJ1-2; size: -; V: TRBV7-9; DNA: TGTGCCAGCAGCCGTCCCCAGGGGGCTGATGGCTACACCTTC; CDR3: CASSRPQGADGYTF
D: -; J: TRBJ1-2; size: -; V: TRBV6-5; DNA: TGTGCCAGCAGTAGCTCACAGGGCTATGGCTACACCTTC; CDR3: CASSSSQGYGYTF
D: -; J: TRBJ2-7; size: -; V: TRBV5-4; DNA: TGTGCCAGCAGCTTGGGAGCGGGCACATCCTACGAGCAGTACTTC; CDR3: CASSLGAGTSYEQYF
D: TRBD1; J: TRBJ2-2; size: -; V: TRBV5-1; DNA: TGCGCCAGCAGCTTAACCGGGACAGGGGGCGCCCCTCGGAGCACCGGGGAGCTGTTTTTT; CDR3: CASSLTGTGGAPRSTGELFF
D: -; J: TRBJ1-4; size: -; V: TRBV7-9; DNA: TGTGCCAGCCTGGCAGGGATTAATCCAACTAATGAAAAACTGTTTTTT; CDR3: CASLAGINPTNEKLFF
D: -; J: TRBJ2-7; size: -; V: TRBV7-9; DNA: TGTGCCAGCAGCCCCCCGAGGGCAGCTTACGAGCAGTACTTC; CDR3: CASSPPRAAYEQYF
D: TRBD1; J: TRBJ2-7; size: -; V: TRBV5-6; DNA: TGTGCCAGCAGCCCCGGACAGGGTCGCGAGCAGTACTTC; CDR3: CASSPGQGREQYF
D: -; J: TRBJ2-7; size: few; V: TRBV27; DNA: TGTGCCAGCAGTAGATCGGGGTCATACGAGCAGTACTTC; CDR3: CASSRSGSYEQYF
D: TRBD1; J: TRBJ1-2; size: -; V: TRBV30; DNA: TGTGCCTGGAGTAGTGGGACAGAAAACTATGGCTACACCTTC; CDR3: CAWSSGTENYGYTF
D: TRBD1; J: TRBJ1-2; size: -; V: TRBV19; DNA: TGTGCCAGTAGCCCTCGACAGGGCTCAGGGTGGGGCTACACCTTC; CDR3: CASSPRQGSGWGYTF
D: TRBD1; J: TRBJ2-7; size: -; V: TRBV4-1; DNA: TGCGCCAGCAGCCAGGGACAGACATCCTACGAGCAGTACTTC; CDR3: CASSQGQTSYEQYF
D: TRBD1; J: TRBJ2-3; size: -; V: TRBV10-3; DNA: TGTGCCATCAGACCGACGGACAGGCGAGGCAGCACAGATACGCAGTATTTT; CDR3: CAIRPTDRRGSTDTQYF
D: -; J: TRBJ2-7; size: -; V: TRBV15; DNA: TGTGCCACCAGCAAAGACAGGTCCTACGAGCAGTACTTC; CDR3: CATSKDRSYEQYF
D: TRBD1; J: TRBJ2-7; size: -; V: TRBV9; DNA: TGTGCCAGCAGTGGACAGGGGGGCCGCGAGCAGTACTTC; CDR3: CASSGQGGREQYF